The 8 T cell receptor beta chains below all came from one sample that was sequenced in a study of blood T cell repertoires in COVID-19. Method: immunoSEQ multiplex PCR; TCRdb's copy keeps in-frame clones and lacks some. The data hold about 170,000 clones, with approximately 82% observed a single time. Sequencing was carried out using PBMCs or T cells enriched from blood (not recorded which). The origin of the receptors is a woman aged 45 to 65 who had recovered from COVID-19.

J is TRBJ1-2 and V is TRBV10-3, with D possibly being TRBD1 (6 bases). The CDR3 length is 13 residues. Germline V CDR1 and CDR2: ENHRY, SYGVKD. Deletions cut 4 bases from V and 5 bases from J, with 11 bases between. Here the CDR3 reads CAISGRTEYGYTF. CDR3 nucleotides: TGTGCCATCAGTGGGAGGACAGAGTATGGCTACACCTTC.

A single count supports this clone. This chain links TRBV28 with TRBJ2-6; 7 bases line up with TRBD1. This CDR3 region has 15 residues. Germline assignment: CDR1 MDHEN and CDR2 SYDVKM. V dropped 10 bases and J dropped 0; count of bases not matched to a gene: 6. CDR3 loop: CATEGAFSGANVLTF. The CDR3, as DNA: TGTGCCACCGAGGGGGCGTTCTCTGGGGCCAACGTCCTGACTTTC. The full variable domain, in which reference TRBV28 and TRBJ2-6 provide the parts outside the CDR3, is DVKVTQSSRYLVKRTGEKVFLECVQDMDHENMFWYRQDPGLGLRLIYFSYDVKMKEKGDIPEGYSVSREKKERFSLILESASTNQTSMYLCATEGAFSGANVLTFGAGSRLTVL.

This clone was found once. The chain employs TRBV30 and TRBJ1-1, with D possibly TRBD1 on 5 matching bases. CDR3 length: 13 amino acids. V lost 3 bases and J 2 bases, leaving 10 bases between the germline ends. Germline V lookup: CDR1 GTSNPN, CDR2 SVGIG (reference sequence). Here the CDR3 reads CAWRGLLNTEAFF. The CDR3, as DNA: TGTGCCTGGAGGGGACTGTTAAACACTGAAGCTTTCTTT. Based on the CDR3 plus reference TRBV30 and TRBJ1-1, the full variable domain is SQTIHQWPATLVQPVGSPLSLECTVEGTSNPNLYWYRQAAGRGLQLLFYSVGIGQISSEVPQNLSASRPQDRQFILSSKKLLLSDSGFYLCAWRGLLNTEAFFGQGTRLTVV.

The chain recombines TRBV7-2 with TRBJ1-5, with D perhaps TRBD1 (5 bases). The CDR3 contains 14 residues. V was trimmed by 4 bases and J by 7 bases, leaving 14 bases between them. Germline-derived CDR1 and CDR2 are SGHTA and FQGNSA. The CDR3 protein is CASSSPEWGQPQHF. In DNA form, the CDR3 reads TGTGCCAGCAGCTCCCCGGAATGGGGCCAGCCCCAGCATTTT.

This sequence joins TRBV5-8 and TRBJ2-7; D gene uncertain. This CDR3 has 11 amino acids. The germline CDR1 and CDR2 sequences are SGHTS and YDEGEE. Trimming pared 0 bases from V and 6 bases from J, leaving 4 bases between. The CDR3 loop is CASSLGAEQYV. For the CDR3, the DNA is TGTGCCAGCAGCTTGGGGGCCGAGCAGTACGTC.

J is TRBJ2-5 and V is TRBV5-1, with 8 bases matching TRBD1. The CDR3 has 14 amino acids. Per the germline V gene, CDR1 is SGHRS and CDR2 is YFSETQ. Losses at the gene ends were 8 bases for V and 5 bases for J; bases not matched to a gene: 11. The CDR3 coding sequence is TGCGCCAGTAGAGAGAGACAGGGGTGGGAGACCCAGTACTTC. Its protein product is CASRERQGWETQYF.

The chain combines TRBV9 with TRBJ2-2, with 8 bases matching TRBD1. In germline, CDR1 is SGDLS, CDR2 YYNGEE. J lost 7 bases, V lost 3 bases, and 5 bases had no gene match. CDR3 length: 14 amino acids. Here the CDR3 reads CASSAGTGRGELFF. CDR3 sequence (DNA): TGTGCCAGCAGCGCCGGGACAGGACGCGGGGAGCTGTTTTTT.

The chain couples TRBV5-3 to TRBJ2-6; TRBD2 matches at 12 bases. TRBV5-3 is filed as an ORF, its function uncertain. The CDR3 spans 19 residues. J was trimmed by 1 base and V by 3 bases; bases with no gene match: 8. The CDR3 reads CARSSGLAGPPSGANVLTF. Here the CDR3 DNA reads TGTGCCAGAAGCTCCGGACTAGCGGGGCCCCCATCTGGGGCCAACGTCCTGACTTTC.